This TCR beta chain was identified in a study of blood T cell repertoires in COVID-19. Whole-study context: PBMCs, B-cell-depleted T cells, or T cells were the source of the cDNA or gDNA that made up the material.

CDR1 MRHNA and CDR2 SNTAGT come from the germline V gene. Trimming cost V 4 bases and J 1 base; bases outside gene matches: 7. This CDR3 is built from 16 residues. Using immunoSEQ multiplex PCR, the repertoire was profiled, and TCRdb retains in-frame clones only, with some absent. The sample comprises around 240,000 clones, 83% of which are singletons, and around 6.8% rests with the top ten. This clonotype was obtained from a woman between 45 and 60 years old with acute or convalescent COVID-19. Source material: peripheral blood. This chain links TRBV6-4 with TRBJ2-3, with TRBD2 identical over 8 bases. CDR3 in DNA: TGTGCCAGCAGTGCCGCAGCGGGAGTGGGCACAGATACGCAGTATTTT. Amino acids: CASSAAAGVGTDTQYF.